Following are 6 T cell receptor beta chains from one sample sequenced in a study of blood T cell repertoires in COVID-19. Clones were sequenced by immunoSEQ multiplex PCR, and TCRdb holds only the in-frame ones, with some missing. The sample contains around 400,000 clones, roughly 80% of which appear only once. Sequencing used PBMCs or T cells enriched from blood (not recorded which). The receptor set was obtained from a woman between 50 and 59 years old who had recovered from COVID-19.

The chain has TRBV12-3 or TRBV12-4 and TRBJ2-5, with TRBD2 matching 8 bases. The length of the CDR3 is 12 residues. The V segment lost 6 bases and the J segment 6 bases; nucleotides outside the gene matches: 3. The CDR3 DNA is TGTGCCAGCAGCCGGGAGGGGAAGACCCAGTACTTC. This gives the protein CASSREGKTQYF.

This clone turned up a few times. The V and J genes are TRBV15 and TRBJ1-6; D may be TRBD1 (6 bases). V lost 0 bases and J 5 bases, leaving 8 bases between the germline ends. This CDR3 contains 15 residues. Germline assignment: CDR1 LNHNV and CDR2 YYDKDF (reference sequence). The CDR3 sequence is CATSRDRTDNSPLHF. The DNA of the CDR3 is TGTGCCACCAGCAGAGATCGGACAGATAATTCACCCCTCCACTTT.

V gene TRBV5-5 combines with J gene TRBJ1-6; D ambiguous. V was clipped by 0 bases and J by 4 bases, with 14 bases between them. CDR1 SGHKS and CDR2 YYEKEE come from the germline V gene (reference sequence). CDR3 length: 17 amino acids. The CDR3 region has the DNA TGTGCCAGCAGCTTGGTGGGCGATTCTATGTATAATTCACCCCTCCACTTT. It codes for CASSLVGDSMYNSPLHF.

This chain uses TRBV30 with TRBJ1-3; no clear D. V was cut by 5 bases and J by 0 bases, with 11 bases left in between. The CDR3 covers 14 residues. Looked up from germline, CDR1 is GTSNPN and CDR2 is SVGIG (reference sequence). The CDR3 spells CAWARIVSGNTIYF. For the CDR3, the DNA is TGTGCCTGGGCCAGGATTGTCTCTGGAAACACCATATATTTT.

This rearrangement joins TRBV6-2 or TRBV6-3 to TRBJ2-7, with unresolved D. The CDR3 is 16 amino acids. V dropped 0 bases and J dropped 0 bases, with 12 bases sitting between them. Germline assignment: CDR1 MNHEY and CDR2 SVGEGT. This chain's CDR3 is CASSYSISISSYEQYF. The CDR3 region has the DNA TGTGCCAGCAGTTACTCGATTAGCATTTCCTCCTACGAGCAGTACTTC.

The chain joins TRBV15 to TRBJ1-2; D is ambiguous. The CDR3 loop spans 15 amino acids. Trimming pared 1 base from V and 3 bases from J, leaving 12 bases between. CDR1 and CDR2 from the germline V gene are LNHNV and YYDKDF (reference sequence). CDR3 sequence: CATSRGGGDDYGYTF. CDR3 bases: TGTGCCACCAGCAGAGGGGGAGGTGACGACTATGGCTACACCTTC.